The source of this T cell receptor beta chain is a study of radiotherapy plus CTLA-4 blockade in lung cancer. Study-wide context: Around 20% of enrolled patients responded objectively, and over 30% had disease control.

Focal radiation and CTLA-4 blockade (ipilimumab) were tested in chemo-refractory metastatic non-small-cell lung cancer patients. Profiled with immunoSEQ multiplex PCR; TCRdb holds only in-frame clones, not every one. The repertoire holds around 80,000 clones, with 60% to 85% as singletons. Of note for this clone: Its cognate antigen is unknown.

Study-wide results and caveats: Radiotherapy was combined with ipilimumab, and tumor-derived TCR clones then expanded in blood. Reports identified early blood T cell clone dynamics, with interferon-beta, as the best response predictor.

The ends lost 0 bases at V and 8 bases at J; junction bases unmatched: 7. Germline V gene lookup returns CDR1 SGHRS and CDR2 YFSETQ. This CDR3 comprises 16 residues. This clonotype originated in a human donor with non-small cell lung cancer whose response to radiotherapy plus ipilimumab could not be evaluated. Some clones in this sample may be carry-over from other donors' samples. V usage is TRBV5-1 and J usage is TRBJ2-1; TRBD2 matches 11 bases. The sample here was peripheral blood, taken from a patient treated with radiotherapy plus ipilimumab. CDR3 sequence reads: CASSLASGGPADEQFF. CDR3 in DNA: TGCGCCAGCAGCTTGGCTAGCGGGGGGCCCGCGGATGAGCAGTTCTTC.